A selection of T cell receptor beta chains follows, all from one sample in a study of blood T cell repertoires in COVID-19. Generated by immunoSEQ multiplex PCR, the TCRdb table keeps only in-frame clones and is missing some. The sample gives about 140,000 clones, around 86% of which show up once; 1.5% to 2% is in the top ten. Sequenced sample: peripheral blood. These TCRs come from a human donor in a cohort sampled during active COVID-19. The CDR3 runs from the conserved cysteine through the conserved F or W. The D gene is left open where the match is weak. A row's size may be missing; if present it is once, few, many or a size class.

clone size: -; D gene: TRBD1; V gene: TRBV7-3; J gene: TRBJ1-1; CDR3 protein: CASSGGQGAEAFF; CDR3 DNA: TGTGCCAGCAGCGGGGGACAGGGGGCAGAAGCTTTCTTT
clone size: -; D gene: -; V gene: TRBV9; J gene: TRBJ2-5; CDR3 protein: CASSYSGAHQETQYF; CDR3 DNA: TGTGCCAGCAGCTATAGCGGAGCACATCAAGAGACCCAGTACTTC
clone size: once; D gene: -; V gene: TRBV19; J gene: TRBJ2-7; CDR3 protein: CASSLVWEVGYEQYF; CDR3 DNA: TGTGCCAGTTCCCTCGTGTGGGAGGTGGGGTACGAGCAGTACTTC
clone size: -; D gene: -; V gene: TRBV2; J gene: TRBJ1-2; CDR3 protein: CASRTGFAVGYGYTF; CDR3 DNA: TGTGCCAGCAGGACGGGATTTGCCGTTGGTTATGGCTACACCTTC
clone size: -; D gene: -; V gene: TRBV28; J gene: TRBJ1-1; CDR3 protein: CASSLGGPGGTEAFF; CDR3 DNA: TGTGCCAGCAGTTTAGGGGGCCCTGGGGGCACTGAAGCTTTCTTT
clone size: few; D gene: -; V gene: TRBV20-1; J gene: TRBJ2-1; CDR3 protein: CSASGHTYNEQFF; CDR3 DNA: TGCAGTGCTAGTGGGCATACCTACAATGAGCAGTTCTTC
clone size: -; D gene: -; V gene: TRBV6-5; J gene: TRBJ2-1; CDR3 protein: CASTSSNSYNEQFF; CDR3 DNA: TGTGCCAGTACTAGCTCCAACTCCTACAATGAGCAGTTCTTC
clone size: -; D gene: TRBD2; V gene: TRBV6-5; J gene: TRBJ2-2; CDR3 protein: CASSTSGTWTGELFF; CDR3 DNA: TGTGCCAGCAGTACTAGCGGGACTTGGACCGGGGAGCTGTTTTTT
clone size: -; D gene: -; V gene: TRBV5-4; J gene: TRBJ1-6; CDR3 protein: CASSAGPDPYNSPLHF; CDR3 DNA: TGTGCCAGCAGCGCGGGGCCCGACCCCTATAATTCACCCCTCCACTTT
clone size: -; D gene: TRBD1; V gene: TRBV18; J gene: TRBJ1-2; CDR3 protein: CASSPLTGDNYGYTF; CDR3 DNA: TGTGCCAGCTCACCCTTGACAGGGGATAACTATGGCTACACCTTC
clone size: -; D gene: -; V gene: TRBV7-9; J gene: TRBJ1-4; CDR3 protein: CASSFPKTPTTTNEKLFF; CDR3 DNA: TGTGCCAGCAGCTTTCCAAAAACACCCACCACAACTAATGAAAAACTGTTTTTT